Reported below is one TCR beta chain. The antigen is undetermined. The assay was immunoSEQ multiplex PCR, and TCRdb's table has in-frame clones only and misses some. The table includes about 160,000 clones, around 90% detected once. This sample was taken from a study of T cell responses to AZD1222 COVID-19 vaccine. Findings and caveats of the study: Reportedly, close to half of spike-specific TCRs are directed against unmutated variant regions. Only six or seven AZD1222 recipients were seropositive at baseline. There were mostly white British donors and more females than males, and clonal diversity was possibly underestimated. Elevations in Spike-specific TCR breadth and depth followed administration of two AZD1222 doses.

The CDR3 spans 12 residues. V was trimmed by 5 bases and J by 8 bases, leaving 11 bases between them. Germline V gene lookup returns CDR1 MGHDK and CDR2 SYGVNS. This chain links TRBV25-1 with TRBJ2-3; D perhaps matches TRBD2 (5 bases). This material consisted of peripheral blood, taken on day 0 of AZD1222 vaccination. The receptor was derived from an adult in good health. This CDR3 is CASSPPGSTQYF. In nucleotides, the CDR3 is TGTGCCAGCAGTCCACCGGGGAGTACGCAGTATTTT. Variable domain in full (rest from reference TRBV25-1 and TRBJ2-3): EADIYQTPRYLVIGTGKKITLECSQTMGHDKMYWYQQDPGMELHLIHYSYGVNSTEKGDLSSESTVSRIRTEHFPLTLESARPSHTSQYLCASSPPGSTQYFGPGTRLTVL.